Listed below are T cell receptor beta chains from one sample, sequenced in a study of T-cell memory formation after mild COVID-19. One entry per CDR3 protein results from TCRdb running MiXCR on the 5' RACE reads. The sample holds under 300,000 distinct CDR3 sequences, around 17% seen once. Material for sequencing was PBMCs or a T cell subset sorted from them (not recorded which). These receptors all come from a man younger than 35 who had mild COVID-19 (a few samples of this study predate the infection). Cell type and time point are not known. Each CDR3 is given with its conserved first and last residue. The D gene is left open where the match is weak. Where a row states a size, it is once, few, many or the class of an expanded clone; other rows omit it.

d_gene,v_gene,abundance,j_gene,CDR3nt,CDR3aa
TRBD2,TRBV3-1,many,TRBJ2-3,TGTGCCAGCAGCCAAGCGGGGGGGATCGCAGATACGCAGTATTTT,CASSQAGGIADTQYF
NA,TRBV4-1,few,TRBJ2-3,TGCGCCAGCAGCCAAGAGTCTCTACCTAGCACAGATACGCAGTATTTT,CASSQESLPSTDTQYF
NA,TRBV20-1,few,TRBJ1-6,TGCAGTGCTATCCCAAGAACAGGGAATAATTCACCCCTCCACTTT,CSAIPRTGNNSPLHF
NA,TRBV2,NA,TRBJ1-2,TGTGCCAGCAGTGAATTGGGTCCCAGCTGGGGCTACACCTTC,CASSELGPSWGYTF
TRBD1,TRBV7-7,NA,TRBJ2-7,TGTGCCAGCAGCCTCAGGACAGGGGGCCAGTACGAGCAGTACTTC,CASSLRTGGQYEQYF
NA,TRBV4-1,NA,TRBJ2-1,TGCGCCAGCAGCCAAGATCTGACCAGCTCCTACAATGAGCAGTTCTTC,CASSQDLTSSYNEQFF
NA,TRBV2,NA,TRBJ2-3,TGTGCCAGCCATCAATCCGGCACAGATACGCAGTATTTT,CASHQSGTDTQYF
NA,TRBV10-3,NA,TRBJ1-6,TGTGCCATCAGTGAGTCGAATAGGGCCTCACCCCTCCACTTT,CAISESNRASPLHF
NA,TRBV5-1,few,TRBJ1-5,TGCGCCAGCAGCCCGACGGGTAGCAATCAGCCCCAGCATTTT,CASSPTGSNQPQHF
NA,TRBV5-1,once,TRBJ2-1,TGCGCCAGCAGCTTGGGGGGCGGCGGGGCTGAGCAGTTCTTC,CASSLGGGGAEQFF
NA,TRBV12-3/TRBV12-4,few,TRBJ2-3,TGTGCCAGCAGTTTAGGCGGGGGCCCGCCAGCAGATACGCAGTATTTT,CASSLGGGPPADTQYF
NA,TRBV29-1,NA,TRBJ1-2,TGCGGAAGCGGGTGGGCAGGGGGCTACACCTTC,CGSGWAGGYTF
NA,TRBV7-9,NA,TRBJ1-2,TGTGCCAGCAGCCCCGATGGCTACACCTTC,CASSPDGYTF
NA,TRBV7-2,few,TRBJ2-6,TGTGCCAGCAGCCATGGACGGCGGAACTCTGGGGCCAACGTCCTGACTTTC,CASSHGRRNSGANVLTF
NA,TRBV12-3/TRBV12-4,NA,TRBJ1-6,TGTGCCAGCAGTTCTCTAGGCGCGGTAATTCTGAATTCACCCCTCCACTTT,CASSSLGAVILNSPLHF
NA,TRBV7-2,NA,TRBJ2-3,TGTGCCAGCAGCTTAGAGGGGACGCGGGGAGATACGCAGTATTTT,CASSLEGTRGDTQYF
NA,TRBV6-6,few,TRBJ2-7,TGTGCCAGCAGCCGTGACAGGTCCCTCCACGAGCAGTACTTC,CASSRDRSLHEQYF
NA,TRBV7-2,few,TRBJ1-2,TGTGCCAGCAGCTTAGGCGTCCGTAACTATGGCTACACCTTC,CASSLGVRNYGYTF
NA,TRBV7-3,NA,TRBJ2-3,TGTGCCAGCAGCGCCGGGAGCCCCCCAGATACGCAGTATTTT,CASSAGSPPDTQYF
TRBD1,TRBV7-2,NA,TRBJ1-2,TGTGCCAGCAGCAACGGACAGGCATATGGCTACACCTTC,CASSNGQAYGYTF
NA,TRBV7-3,NA,TRBJ2-1,TGTGCCAGCAGCACATCTGTCATCAGGCGCCAGCCCTACAATGAGCAGTTCTTC,CASSTSVIRRQPYNEQFF
NA,TRBV20-1,many,TRBJ2-2,TGCAGTGCTCAGAGCAGGGCGAACACCGGGGAGCTGTTTTTT,CSAQSRANTGELFF
TRBD1,TRBV29-1,few,TRBJ2-2,TGCAGCGTGGGACAGGGAATTTCCGCCGGGGAGCTGTTTTTT,CSVGQGISAGELFF
TRBD2,TRBV11-2,many,TRBJ2-3,TGTGCCAGCAGCCAGACTAGCGGGGGGGTCACAGATACGCAGTATTTT,CASSQTSGGVTDTQYF
NA,TRBV7-2,NA,TRBJ2-6,TGTGCCTCCTCAGGGGGGATTGGGGCCAACGTCCTGACTTTC,CASSGGIGANVLTF
NA,TRBV7-2,NA,TRBJ1-2,TGTGCCAGCAGCTTTCTGGGGAGCCATGGCTACACCTTC,CASSFLGSHGYTF
NA,TRBV7-6,few,TRBJ2-2,TGTGCCAGCAGCTCAGGTGTCACCGGGGAGCTGTTTTTT,CASSSGVTGELFF
TRBD1,TRBV20-1,few,TRBJ2-5,TGCAGTGCTAGAGACAGGGGGTTGTTTGGGGAGACCCAGTACTTC,CSARDRGLFGETQYF
NA,TRBV18,many,TRBJ2-2,TGTGCCAGCTCACCACTGGAGGTTACCGGGGAGCTGTTTTTT,CASSPLEVTGELFF
NA,TRBV6-5,few,TRBJ1-1,TGTGCCAGCAGTTACTTTGGCTTGAACACTGAAGCTTTCTTT,CASSYFGLNTEAFF
NA,TRBV18,many,TRBJ2-4,TGTGCCAGCTCACCGGACAGATCCAAAAACATTCAGTACTTC,CASSPDRSKNIQYF
NA,TRBV4-3,NA,TRBJ1-2,TGCGCCAGCAGCCAAGAGGCGGGGTGGAGCCGTTATGGCTACACCTTC,CASSQEAGWSRYGYTF
TRBD1,TRBV10-3,NA,TRBJ1-5,TGTGCCATCAGTGAGTCGTCTGACAGGGATCAGCCCCAGCATTTT,CAISESSDRDQPQHF
NA,TRBV28,few,TRBJ1-5,TGTGCCAGCAGTTCCGACTCGCCCCAGCATTTT,CASSSDSPQHF
TRBD2,TRBV20-1,few,TRBJ2-2,TGCAGTGCTAGGCTAGCGGGGGGGCCTGAGCTGTTTTTT,CSARLAGGPELFF
TRBD2,TRBV5-1,few,TRBJ2-1,TGCGCCAGCAGCTTCCTTAGCGGGGGGGCCCGGAATGAGCAGTTCTTC,CASSFLSGGARNEQFF
NA,TRBV5-1,few,TRBJ2-1,TGCGCCAGCAGCTTGGGGTGGGGGAACTCCTACAATGAGCAGTTCTTC,CASSLGWGNSYNEQFF
NA,TRBV4-1,NA,TRBJ1-4,TGCGCCAGCAGCCAAGAAGAGGACACCCCCGGGGAAAAACTGTTTTTT,CASSQEEDTPGEKLFF
NA,TRBV7-6,NA,TRBJ1-3,TGTGCCAGCAGCTCAGGGGCGGTTTCTGGAAACACCATATATTTT,CASSSGAVSGNTIYF
NA,TRBV12-3/TRBV12-4,few,TRBJ2-6,TGTGCCAGCAGTTTAGCCAGCTCTGGGGCCAACGTCCTGACTTTC,CASSLASSGANVLTF
TRBD2,TRBV7-2,few,TRBJ2-5,TGTGCCAGCAGCTGGCGACTAGCGCAAGAGACCCAGTACTTC,CASSWRLAQETQYF
NA,TRBV2,many,TRBJ2-2,TGTGCCAGCTGCAGGGACTGGGACACCGGGGAGCTGTTTTTT,CASCRDWDTGELFF
NA,TRBV4-1,NA,TRBJ2-4,TGCGCCAGCAGCCAAGAGGGGAACGGCAAAAACATTCAGTACTTC,CASSQEGNGKNIQYF
NA,TRBV6-1,NA,TRBJ1-1,TGTGCCAGCAGTGAAGAAGAGGGGGCTGAAGCTTTCTTT,CASSEEEGAEAFF
TRBD1,TRBV6-2/TRBV6-3,NA,TRBJ2-1,TGTGCCACCCGGGACAGGGGTAAAGGGGCTGAGTTCTTC,CATRDRGKGAEFF
NA,TRBV18,NA,TRBJ1-1,TGTGCCAGCTCACCAGTTATATTGGAGGGAGCTTTCTTT,CASSPVILEGAFF
NA,TRBV5-1,NA,TRBJ2-1,TGCGCCAGCAGCTGGGCGGACGTTGGAAATGAGCAGTTCTTC,CASSWADVGNEQFF
NA,TRBV5-4,NA,TRBJ1-1,TGTGCCAGCAGCTTGCCCTATACCCCTGAAGCTTTCTTT,CASSLPYTPEAFF
TRBD2,TRBV5-6,NA,TRBJ2-1,TGTGCCAGCAGCTTGCTAGCGGGGACCAGCTCCTACAATGAGCAGTTCTTC,CASSLLAGTSSYNEQFF